A selection of T cell receptor beta chains follows, all from one sample in a study of cytomegalovirus exposure and HLA in healthy donors. Clones were read by immunoSEQ multiplex PCR, and TCRdb kept only the in-frame ones, dropping some. The repertoire holds over 150,000 clones, with about 90% as singletons. Material for sequencing was PBMCs. The receptors stem from a woman aged 18 to 35 in good health and CMV-seropositive. Both conserved end residues are part of each CDR3. D genes are given only for firm matches. Clone size is shown for a subset of rows, as once, few, many or a class of expanded clone.

>.|TRBV5-1|.|TRBJ2-7
TGCGCCAGCCGTTACCTCGGCGAGCAGTACTTC
CASRYLGEQYF
>.|TRBV29-1|.|TRBJ2-1
TGCAGCGTTGGGAGGGGGCCCCGTCACAATGAGCAGTTCTTC
CSVGRGPRHNEQFF
>TRBD2|TRBV6-6|.|TRBJ2-7
TGTGCCAGCAGCCGGACTAGCGGGAGCTACGAGCAGTACTTC
CASSRTSGSYEQYF
>.|TRBV5-8|few|TRBJ1-4
TGTGCCAGCAGCGCACAGGGAGACGAAAAACTGTTTTTT
CASSAQGDEKLFF
>.|TRBV5-5|.|TRBJ2-3
TGTGCCAGCAGCCCGCTACCTCCGGGATCAAGAATAGATACGCAGTATTTT
CASSPLPPGSRIDTQYF
>.|TRBV2|.|TRBJ1-2
TGTGCCAGCAGTGAAAGTACGGGGGAGGGCTACACCTTC
CASSESTGEGYTF
>TRBD1|TRBV2|.|TRBJ1-4
TGTGCCAGCAGTTACAGGGGGGCTAATGAAAAACTGTTTTTT
CASSYRGANEKLFF
>TRBD1|TRBV7-6|.|TRBJ2-6
TGTGCCAGCAGCTTCACAGGGGGCTTTGAATCAAGAGGCGTCCTGACTTTC
CASSFTGGFESRGVLTF
>TRBD1|TRBV14|.|TRBJ1-4
TGTGCCAGCAGCCAAGTGTTGGGGGGACAGCTGTTTTTT
CASSQVLGGQLFF
>TRBD2|TRBV15|.|TRBJ2-7
TGTGCCACCAGGCCGGTGCGGTCCGCGGGAGACTACGAGCAGTACTTC
CATRPVRSAGDYEQYF
>TRBD1|TRBV7-7|.|TRBJ2-5
TGTGCCAGCAGCCAACAGGGGATCCAAGAGACCCAGTACTTC
CASSQQGIQETQYF
>TRBD2|TRBV7-8|.|TRBJ2-1
TGTGCCAGCAGCTCACCTCTACTAGCGGGAGGCCTCAATGAGCAGTTCTTC
CASSSPLLAGGLNEQFF
>.|TRBV5-8|.|TRBJ2-7
TGTGCCAGCAGCTTGGCTTCGACTAGCGAGCAGTACTTC
CASSLASTSEQYF
>.|TRBV29-1|.|TRBJ1-6
TGCAGCGTTGGGGCAGGCCCAGATTCACCCCTCCACTTT
CSVGAGPDSPLHF
>.|TRBV28|.|TRBJ2-7
TGTGCCAGCAGTCCCGCGGACAGCAGGAGGTACGAGCAGTACTTC
CASSPADSRRYEQYF
>.|TRBV25-1|.|TRBJ1-3
TGTGCCAGCAGCCCCCCGAGCTCTGGAAACACCATATATTTT
CASSPPSSGNTIYF
>.|TRBV7-9|.|TRBJ1-1
TGTGCCAGCCGCCAACGATCTACGAACACTGAAGCTTTCTTT
CASRQRSTNTEAFF
>TRBD2|TRBV19|.|TRBJ2-5
TGTGCCAGTAGTATAATGTTGAGACTAGCGTCGGAGACCCAGTACTTC
CASSIMLRLASETQYF
>TRBD2|TRBV11-2|.|TRBJ2-5
TGTGCCAGCAGCTTAGTACGGGGTAGCGGGGGGAGAGTCGGAGAGACCCAGTACTTC
CASSLVRGSGGRVGETQYF
>.|TRBV28|.|TRBJ1-5
TGTGCCAGCAGTCCCCTAACTATCGGGGTTCAGCCCCAGCATTTT
CASSPLTIGVQPQHF
>.|TRBV5-1|.|TRBJ2-7
TGCGCCAGCAGCTCGGGGGATTCCTACGAGCAGTACTTC
CASSSGDSYEQYF
>.|TRBV28|.|TRBJ2-3
TGTGCCAGCAGTTTATCGGTCAGGGAGCGGGTAACAGATACGCAGTATTTT
CASSLSVRERVTDTQYF
>.|TRBV20-1|.|TRBJ2-1
TGCAGTGCTCGGCTAGTGAATGAGCAGTTCTTC
CSARLVNEQFF
>TRBD2|TRBV5-1|.|TRBJ2-5
TGCGCCAGCAGCTTCGGGACTAGCGGGGGCGGGGAGACCCAGTACTTC
CASSFGTSGGGETQYF
>.|TRBV18|few|TRBJ1-1
TGTGCCAGCTCACCCGACAGTTACACTGAAGCTTTCTTT
CASSPDSYTEAFF
>TRBD1|TRBV30|.|TRBJ1-6
TGTGCCTGGAGTTTTACAGGGGGTCTTTGGGATTCACCCCTCCACTTT
CAWSFTGGLWDSPLHF
>TRBD1|TRBV10-2|.|TRBJ2-7
TGCGCCAGCAGGGGGACAGGGGTTTGGGAGCAGTACTTC
CASRGTGVWEQYF
>.|TRBV19|.|TRBJ2-3
TGTGCCAGTAGCCTGTCAGATACGCAGTATTTT
CASSLSDTQYF
>.|TRBV19|.|TRBJ1-5
TGTGCCAGTAGTGTCTTACAGGCTCAGCCCCAGCATTTT
CASSVLQAQPQHF
>.|TRBV6-5|.|TRBJ2-5
TGTGCCAGCATAAGAGGAGAGACCCAGTACTTC
CASIRGETQYF
>TRBD2|TRBV2|.|TRBJ2-5
TGTGCCAGCAGGAAAGCGGGGTTTAAAGAGACCCAGTACTTC
CASRKAGFKETQYF
>TRBD2|TRBV11-2|.|TRBJ2-7
TGTGCCAGCAGCTCGGGTCCTAGCGGGAGCTCCTACGAGCAGTACTTC
CASSSGPSGSSYEQYF
>.|TRBV5-1|once|TRBJ2-7
TGCGCCAGCAGCTTGGCCGGGGGTGCCTACGAGCAGTACTTC
CASSLAGGAYEQYF
>TRBD1|TRBV13|.|TRBJ1-1
TGTGCCACCTACAGGGGAATTGATACGAGCACTGAAGCTTTCTTT
CATYRGIDTSTEAFF